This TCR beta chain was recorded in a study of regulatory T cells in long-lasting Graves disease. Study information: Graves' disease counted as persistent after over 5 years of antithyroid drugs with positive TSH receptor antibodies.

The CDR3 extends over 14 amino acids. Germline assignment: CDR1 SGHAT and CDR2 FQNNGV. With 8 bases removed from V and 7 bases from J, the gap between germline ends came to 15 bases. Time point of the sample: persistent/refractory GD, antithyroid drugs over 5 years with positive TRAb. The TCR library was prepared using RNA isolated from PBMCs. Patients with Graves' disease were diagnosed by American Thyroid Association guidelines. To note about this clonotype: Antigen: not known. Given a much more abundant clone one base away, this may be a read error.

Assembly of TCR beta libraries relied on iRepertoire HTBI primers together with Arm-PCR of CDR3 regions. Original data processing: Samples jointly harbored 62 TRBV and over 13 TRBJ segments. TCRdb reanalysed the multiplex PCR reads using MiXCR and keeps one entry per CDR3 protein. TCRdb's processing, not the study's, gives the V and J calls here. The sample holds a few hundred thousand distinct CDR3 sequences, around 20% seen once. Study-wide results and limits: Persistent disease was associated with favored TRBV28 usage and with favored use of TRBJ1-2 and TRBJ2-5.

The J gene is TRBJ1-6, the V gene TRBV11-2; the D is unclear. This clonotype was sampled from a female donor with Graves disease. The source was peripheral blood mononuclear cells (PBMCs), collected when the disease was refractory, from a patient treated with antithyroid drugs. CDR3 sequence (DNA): TGTGCCAGCGGCCTTGACAATTTCAATTCACCCCTCCACTTT. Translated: CASGLDNFNSPLHF.